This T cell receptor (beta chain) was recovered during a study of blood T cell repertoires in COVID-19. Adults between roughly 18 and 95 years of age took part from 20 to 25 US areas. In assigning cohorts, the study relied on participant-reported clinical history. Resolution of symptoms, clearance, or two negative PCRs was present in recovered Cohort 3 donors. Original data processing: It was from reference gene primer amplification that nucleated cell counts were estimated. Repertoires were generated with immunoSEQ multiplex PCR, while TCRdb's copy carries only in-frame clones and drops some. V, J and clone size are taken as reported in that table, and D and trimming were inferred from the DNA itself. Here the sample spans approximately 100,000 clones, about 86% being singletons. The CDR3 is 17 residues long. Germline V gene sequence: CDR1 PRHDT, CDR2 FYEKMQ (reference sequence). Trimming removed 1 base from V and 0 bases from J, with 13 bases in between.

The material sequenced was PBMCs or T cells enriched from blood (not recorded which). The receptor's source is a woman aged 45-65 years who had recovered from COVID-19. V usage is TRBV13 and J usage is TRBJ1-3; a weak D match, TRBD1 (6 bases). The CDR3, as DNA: TGTGCCAGCAGCTTAGTAGGCGGACAGATCTCTGGAAACACCATATATTTT. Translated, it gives CASSLVGGQISGNTIYF. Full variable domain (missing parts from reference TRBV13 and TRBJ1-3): AAGVIQSPRHLIKEKRETATLKCYPIPRHDTVYWYQQGPGQDPQFLISFYEKMQSDKGSIPDRFSAQQFSDYHSELNMSSLELGDSALYFCASSLVGGQISGNTIYFGEGSWLTVV.